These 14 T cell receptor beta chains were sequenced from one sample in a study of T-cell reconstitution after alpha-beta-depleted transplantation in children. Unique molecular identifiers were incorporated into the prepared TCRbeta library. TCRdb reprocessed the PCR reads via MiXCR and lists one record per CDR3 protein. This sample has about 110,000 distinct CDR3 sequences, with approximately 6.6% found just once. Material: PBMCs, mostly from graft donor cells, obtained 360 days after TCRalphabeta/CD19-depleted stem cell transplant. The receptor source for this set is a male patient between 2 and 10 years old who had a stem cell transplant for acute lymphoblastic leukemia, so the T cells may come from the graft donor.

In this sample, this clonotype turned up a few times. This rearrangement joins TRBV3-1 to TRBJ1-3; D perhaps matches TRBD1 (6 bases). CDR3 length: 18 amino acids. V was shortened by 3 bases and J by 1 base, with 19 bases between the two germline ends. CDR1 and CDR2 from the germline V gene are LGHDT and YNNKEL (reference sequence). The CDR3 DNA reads TGTGCCAGCAGCCAGTGGTCACCGACAGGCCAGTCTGGAAACACCATATATTTT. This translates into CASSQWSPTGQSGNTIYF.

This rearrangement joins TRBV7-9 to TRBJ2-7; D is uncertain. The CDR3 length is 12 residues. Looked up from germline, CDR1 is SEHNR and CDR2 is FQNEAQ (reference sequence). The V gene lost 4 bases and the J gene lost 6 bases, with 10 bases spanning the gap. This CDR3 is CASSWARSEQYF. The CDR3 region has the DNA TGTGCCAGCAGCTGGGCCCGAAGCGAGCAGTACTTC.

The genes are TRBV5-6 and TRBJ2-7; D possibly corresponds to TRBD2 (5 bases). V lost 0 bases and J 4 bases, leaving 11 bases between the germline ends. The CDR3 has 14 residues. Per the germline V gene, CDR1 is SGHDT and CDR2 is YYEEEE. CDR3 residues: CASSLGGSLYEQYF. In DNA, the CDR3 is TGTGCCAGCAGCTTGGGTGGGAGCCTGTACGAGCAGTACTTC.

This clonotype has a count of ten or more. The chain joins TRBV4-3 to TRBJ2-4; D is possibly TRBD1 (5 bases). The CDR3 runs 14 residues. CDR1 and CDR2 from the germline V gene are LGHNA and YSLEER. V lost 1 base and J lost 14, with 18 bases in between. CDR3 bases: TGCGCCAGCAGCCAAGTTGCAGGGAAAGGAGTAGAGTACTTC. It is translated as CASSQVAGKGVEYF.

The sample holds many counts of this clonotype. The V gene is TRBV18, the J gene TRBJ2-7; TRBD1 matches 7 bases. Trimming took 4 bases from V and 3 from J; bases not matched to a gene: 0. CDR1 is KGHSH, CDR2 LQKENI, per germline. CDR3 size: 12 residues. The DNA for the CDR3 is TGTGCCAGCTCACACAGGGGCTACGAGCAGTACTTC. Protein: CASSHRGYEQYF. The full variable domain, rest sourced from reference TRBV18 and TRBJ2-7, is NAGVMQNPRHLVRRRGQEARLRCSPMKGHSHVYWYRQLPEEGLKFMVYLQKENIIDESGMPKERFSAEFPKEGPSILRIQQVVRGDSAAYFCASSHRGYEQYFGPGTRLTVT.

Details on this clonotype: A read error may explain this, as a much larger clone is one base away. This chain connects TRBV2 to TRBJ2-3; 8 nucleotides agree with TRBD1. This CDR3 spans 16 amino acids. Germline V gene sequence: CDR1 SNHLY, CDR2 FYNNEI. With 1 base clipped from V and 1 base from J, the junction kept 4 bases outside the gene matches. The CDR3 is CASSEVRGQGTDTQYF. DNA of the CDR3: TGTGCCAGCAGTGAAGTGCGGGGACAGGGCACAGATACGCAGTATTTT.

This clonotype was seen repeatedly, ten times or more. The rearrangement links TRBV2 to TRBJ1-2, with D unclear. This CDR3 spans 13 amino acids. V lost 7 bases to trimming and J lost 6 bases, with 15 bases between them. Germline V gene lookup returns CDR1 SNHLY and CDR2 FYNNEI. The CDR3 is CASKDEAHHGYTF. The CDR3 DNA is TGTGCCAGCAAGGACGAGGCCCACCATGGCTACACCTTC.

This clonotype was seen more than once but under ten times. CDR3 region: CASSDPGRLFVAQYF. Written as DNA, the CDR3 is TGTGCCAGCAGCGATCCGGGACGCCTCTTCGTGGCCCAGTACTTC. The rearrangement uses TRBV5-5 and TRBJ2-5, with D perhaps matching TRBD1 or TRBD2 (5 bases each). V was clipped by 4 bases and J by 9 bases, with 22 bases between them. The CDR3 loop spans 15 amino acids. Germline V gene sequence: CDR1 SGHKS, CDR2 YYEKEE (reference sequence).

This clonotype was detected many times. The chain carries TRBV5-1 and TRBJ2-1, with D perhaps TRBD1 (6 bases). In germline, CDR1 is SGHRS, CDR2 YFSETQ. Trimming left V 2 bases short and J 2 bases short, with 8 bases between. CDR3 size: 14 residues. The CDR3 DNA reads TGCGCCAGCAGCTTAACAGGGCCCTACAATGAGCAGTTCTTC. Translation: CASSLTGPYNEQFF.

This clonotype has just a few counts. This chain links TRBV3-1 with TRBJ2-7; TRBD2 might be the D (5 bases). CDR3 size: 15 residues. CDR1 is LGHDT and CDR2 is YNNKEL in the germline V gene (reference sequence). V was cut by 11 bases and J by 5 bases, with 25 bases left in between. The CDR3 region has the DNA TGTGCCTGCTCCCAAGATCGTCGGGGTTACGACGAGCAGTACTTC. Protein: CACSQDRRGYDEQYF.

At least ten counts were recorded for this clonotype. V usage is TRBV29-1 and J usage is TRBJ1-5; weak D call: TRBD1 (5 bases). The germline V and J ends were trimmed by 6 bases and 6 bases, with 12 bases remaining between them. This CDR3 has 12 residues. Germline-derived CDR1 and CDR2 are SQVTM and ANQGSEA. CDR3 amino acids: CSVLVQGQPQHF. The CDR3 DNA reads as TGCAGCGTATTAGTGCAGGGTCAGCCCCAGCATTTT.

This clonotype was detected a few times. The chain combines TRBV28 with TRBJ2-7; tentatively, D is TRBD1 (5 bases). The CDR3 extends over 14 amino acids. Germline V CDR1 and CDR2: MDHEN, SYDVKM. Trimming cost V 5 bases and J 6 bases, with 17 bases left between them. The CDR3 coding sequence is TGTGCCAGCAGTACTGACGGACATCCCACCGAGCAGTACTTC. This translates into CASSTDGHPTEQYF.

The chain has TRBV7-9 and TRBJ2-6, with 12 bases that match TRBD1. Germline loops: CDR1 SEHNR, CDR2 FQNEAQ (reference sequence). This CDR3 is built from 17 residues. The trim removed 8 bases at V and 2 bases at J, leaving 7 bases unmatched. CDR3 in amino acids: CASVQGQGAAGANVLTF. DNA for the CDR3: TGTGCCAGCGTCCAGGGACAGGGGGCCGCTGGGGCCAACGTCCTGACTTTC. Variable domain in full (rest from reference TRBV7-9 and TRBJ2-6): DTGVSQNPRHKITKRGQNVTFRCDPISEHNRLYWYRQTLGQGPEFLTYFQNEAQLEKSRLLSDRFSAERPKGSFSTLEIQRTEQGDSAMYLCASVQGQGAAGANVLTFGAGSRLTVL.

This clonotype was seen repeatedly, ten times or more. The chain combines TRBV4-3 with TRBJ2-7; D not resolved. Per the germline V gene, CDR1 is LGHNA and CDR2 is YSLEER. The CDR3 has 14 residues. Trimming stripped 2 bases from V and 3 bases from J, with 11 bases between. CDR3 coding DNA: TGCGCCAGCAGCCAAAACTTGGGATACTACGAGCAGTACTTC. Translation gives CASSQNLGYYEQYF.